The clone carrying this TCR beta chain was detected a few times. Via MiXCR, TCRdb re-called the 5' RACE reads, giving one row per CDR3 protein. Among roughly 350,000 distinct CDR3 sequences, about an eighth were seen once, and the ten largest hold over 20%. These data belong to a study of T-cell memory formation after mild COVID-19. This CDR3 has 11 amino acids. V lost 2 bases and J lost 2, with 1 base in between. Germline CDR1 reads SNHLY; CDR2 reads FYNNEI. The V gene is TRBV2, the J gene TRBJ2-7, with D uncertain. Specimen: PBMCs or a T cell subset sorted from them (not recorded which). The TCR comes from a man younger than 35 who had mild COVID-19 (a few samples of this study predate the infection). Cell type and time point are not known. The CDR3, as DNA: TGTGCCAGCAGTGAACCCTACGAGCAGTACTTC. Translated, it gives CASSEPYEQYF.